A selection of T cell receptor beta chains follows, all from one sample in a study of PD-L1 blockade in urothelial cancer. Profiled with immunoSEQ multiplex PCR; TCRdb holds only in-frame clones, not every one. The table records approximately 34,000 clones, 80% to 90% of them present only once. The sequencing here drew on PBMCs, taken around atezolizumab (anti-PD-L1) treatment. The origin of the receptors is a man aged 55 to 70 with urothelial cancer. CDR3s include the opening cysteine and the closing phenylalanine or tryptophan.

V gene | CDR3 protein
TRBV6-1 | CASSHLAGAYNEQFF
TRBV7-3 | CASSRPMRQVPPGNSPLHF
TRBV6-1 | CASPPDRGQRGEQYF
TRBV7-3 | CASSFSRQNSPLHF
TRBV7-2 | CASSLGGSGGWSKNIQYF
TRBV27 | CASSSQGSYEQYF
TRBV7-2 | CASSLRSSGTYEQYF
TRBV7-9 | CASSLTPLAGGYNEQFF
TRBV7-3 | CASSSTANYGYTF
TRBV6-1 | CASTGGYGYTF
TRBV19 | CASSLTGTGGEQYF
TRBV7-3 | CASSPQDKNTGELFF
TRBV5-4 | CASSPPGPGGAFF